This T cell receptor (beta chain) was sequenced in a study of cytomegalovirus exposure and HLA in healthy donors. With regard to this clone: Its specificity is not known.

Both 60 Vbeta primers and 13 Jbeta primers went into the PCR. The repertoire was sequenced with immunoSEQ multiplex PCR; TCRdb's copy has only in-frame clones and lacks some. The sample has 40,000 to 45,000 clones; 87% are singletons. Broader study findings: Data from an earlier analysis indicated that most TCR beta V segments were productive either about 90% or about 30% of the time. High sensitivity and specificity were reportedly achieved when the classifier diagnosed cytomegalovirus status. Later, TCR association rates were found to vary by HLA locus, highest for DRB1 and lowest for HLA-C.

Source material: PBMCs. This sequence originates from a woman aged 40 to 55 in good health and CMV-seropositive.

The CDR3 loop is CASSLVGGETQYF. The CDR3 DNA follows: TGTGCCAGCAGCTTAGTCGGGGGAGAGACCCAGTACTTC. The J gene is TRBJ2-5, the V gene TRBV7-2, with D perhaps TRBD2 (6 bases). The CDR3 is 13 residues long. V lost 1 base and J lost 4, with 7 bases in between. Germline V gene sequence: CDR1 SGHTA, CDR2 FQGNSA.